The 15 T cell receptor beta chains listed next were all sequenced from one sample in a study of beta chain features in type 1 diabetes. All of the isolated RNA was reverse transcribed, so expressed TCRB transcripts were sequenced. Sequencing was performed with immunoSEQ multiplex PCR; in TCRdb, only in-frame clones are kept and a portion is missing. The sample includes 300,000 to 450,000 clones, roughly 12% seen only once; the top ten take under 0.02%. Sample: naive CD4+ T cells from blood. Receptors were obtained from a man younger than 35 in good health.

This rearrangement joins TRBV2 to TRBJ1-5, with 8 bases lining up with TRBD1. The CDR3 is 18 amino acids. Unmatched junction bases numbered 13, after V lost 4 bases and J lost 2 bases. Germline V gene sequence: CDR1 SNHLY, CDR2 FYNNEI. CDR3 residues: CASSARQGRPPGNQPQHF. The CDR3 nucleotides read TGTGCCAGCAGTGCACGACAGGGGAGGCCCCCCGGCAATCAGCCCCAGCATTTT.

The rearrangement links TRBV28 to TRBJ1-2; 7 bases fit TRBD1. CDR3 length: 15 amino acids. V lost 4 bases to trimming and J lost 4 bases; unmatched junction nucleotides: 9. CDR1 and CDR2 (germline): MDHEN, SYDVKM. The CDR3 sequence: CASSSPGQPSYGYTF. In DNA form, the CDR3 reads TGTGCCAGCAGTTCACCGGGACAGCCTTCCTATGGCTACACCTTC.

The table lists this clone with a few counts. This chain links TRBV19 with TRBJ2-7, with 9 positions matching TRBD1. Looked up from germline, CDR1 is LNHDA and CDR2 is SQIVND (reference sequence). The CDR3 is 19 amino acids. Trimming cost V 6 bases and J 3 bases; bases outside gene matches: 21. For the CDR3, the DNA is TGTGCCAGTAGCACACGGGCCATTTCCGGGACAGGGACCGTCTACGAGCAGTACTTC. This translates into CASSTRAISGTGTVYEQYF. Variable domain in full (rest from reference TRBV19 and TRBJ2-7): DGGITQSPKYLFRKEGQNVTLSCEQNLNHDAMYWYRQDPGQGLRLIYYSQIVNDFQKGDIAEGYSVSREKKESFPLTVTSAQKNPTAFYLCASSTRAISGTGTVYEQYFGPGTRLTVT.

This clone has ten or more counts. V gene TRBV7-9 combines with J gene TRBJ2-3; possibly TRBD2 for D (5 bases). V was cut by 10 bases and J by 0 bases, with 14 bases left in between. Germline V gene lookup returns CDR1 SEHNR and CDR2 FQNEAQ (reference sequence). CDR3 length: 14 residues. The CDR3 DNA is TGTGCCATCGGGAACCACCCTAGCACAGATACGCAGTATTTT. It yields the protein CAIGNHPSTDTQYF.

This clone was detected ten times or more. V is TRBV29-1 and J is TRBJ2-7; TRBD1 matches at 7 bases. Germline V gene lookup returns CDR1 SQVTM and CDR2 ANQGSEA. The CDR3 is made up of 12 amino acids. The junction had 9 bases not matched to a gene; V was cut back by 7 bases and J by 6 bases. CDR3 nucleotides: TGCAGCGCCTGGAAGACAGGGAGCGAGCAGTACTTC. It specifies CSAWKTGSEQYF.

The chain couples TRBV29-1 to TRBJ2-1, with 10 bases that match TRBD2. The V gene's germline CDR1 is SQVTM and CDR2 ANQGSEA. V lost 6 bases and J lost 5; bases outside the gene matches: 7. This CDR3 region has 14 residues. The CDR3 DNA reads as TGCAGCGTGAAGGCTAGCGGGAGCCACAATGAGCAGTTCTTC. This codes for CSVKASGSHNEQFF.

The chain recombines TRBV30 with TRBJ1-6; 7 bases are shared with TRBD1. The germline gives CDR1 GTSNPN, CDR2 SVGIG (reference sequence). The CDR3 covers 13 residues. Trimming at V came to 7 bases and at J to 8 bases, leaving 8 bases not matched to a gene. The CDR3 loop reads CALRQGFHSPLHF. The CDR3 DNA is TGTGCCTTGCGACAGGGCTTCCATTCACCCCTCCACTTT. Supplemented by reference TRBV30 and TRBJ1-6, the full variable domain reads SQTIHQWPATLVQPVGSPLSLECTVEGTSNPNLYWYRQAAGRGLQLLFYSVGIGQISSEVPQNLSASRPQDRQFILSSKKLLLSDSGFYLCALRQGFHSPLHFGNGTRLTVT.

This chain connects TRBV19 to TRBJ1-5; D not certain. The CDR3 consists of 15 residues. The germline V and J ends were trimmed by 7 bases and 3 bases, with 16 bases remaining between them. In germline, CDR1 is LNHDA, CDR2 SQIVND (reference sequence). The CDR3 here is CASILPGRNNQPQHF. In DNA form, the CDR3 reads TGTGCCAGTATCCTTCCAGGCAGAAACAATCAGCCCCAGCATTTT.

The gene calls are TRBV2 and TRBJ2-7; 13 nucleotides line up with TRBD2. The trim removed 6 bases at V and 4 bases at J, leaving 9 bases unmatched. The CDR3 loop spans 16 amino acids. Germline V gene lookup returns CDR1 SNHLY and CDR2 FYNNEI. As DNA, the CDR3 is TGTGCCAGCAGGAGGACTAGCGGGAGAGGGGGGTACGAGCAGTACTTC. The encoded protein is CASRRTSGRGGYEQYF. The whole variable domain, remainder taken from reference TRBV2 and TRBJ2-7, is EPEVTQTPSHQVTQMGQEVILRCVPISNHLYFYWYRQILGQKVEFLVSFYNNEISEKSEIFDDQFSVERPDGSNFTLKIRSTKLEDSAMYFCASRRTSGRGGYEQYFGPGTRLTVT.

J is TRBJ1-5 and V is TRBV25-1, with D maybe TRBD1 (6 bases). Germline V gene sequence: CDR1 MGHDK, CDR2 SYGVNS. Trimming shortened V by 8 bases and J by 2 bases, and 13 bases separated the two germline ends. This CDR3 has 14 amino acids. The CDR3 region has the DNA TGTGCCAGCTCAGGGGTTGCCGGCAATCAGCCCCAGCATTTT. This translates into CASSGVAGNQPQHF.

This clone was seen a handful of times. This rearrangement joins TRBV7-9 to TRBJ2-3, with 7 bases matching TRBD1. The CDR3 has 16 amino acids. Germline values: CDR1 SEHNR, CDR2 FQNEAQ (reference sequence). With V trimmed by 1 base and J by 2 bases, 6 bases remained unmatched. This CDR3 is CASSLGDRPSTDTQYF. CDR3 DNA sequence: TGTGCCAGCAGCTTAGGGGACAGACCTTCCACAGATACGCAGTATTTT.

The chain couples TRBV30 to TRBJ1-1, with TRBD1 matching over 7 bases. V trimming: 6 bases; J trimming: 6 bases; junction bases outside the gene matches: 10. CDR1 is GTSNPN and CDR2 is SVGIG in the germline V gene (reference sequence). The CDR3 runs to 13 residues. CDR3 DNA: TGTGCCTGCTCCGCCAACAGGGGTTCTGAAGCTTTCTTT. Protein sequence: CACSANRGSEAFF. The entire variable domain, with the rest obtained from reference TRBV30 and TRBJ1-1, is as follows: SQTIHQWPATLVQPVGSPLSLECTVEGTSNPNLYWYRQAAGRGLQLLFYSVGIGQISSEVPQNLSASRPQDRQFILSSKKLLLSDSGFYLCACSANRGSEAFFGQGTRLTVV.

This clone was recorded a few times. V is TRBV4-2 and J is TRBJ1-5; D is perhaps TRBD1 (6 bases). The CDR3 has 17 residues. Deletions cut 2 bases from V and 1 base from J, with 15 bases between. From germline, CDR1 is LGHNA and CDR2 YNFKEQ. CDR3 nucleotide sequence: TGTGCCAGCAGCCAACCTTGGCGGGGGGGCAGCAATCAGCCCCAGCATTTT. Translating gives CASSQPWRGGSNQPQHF.

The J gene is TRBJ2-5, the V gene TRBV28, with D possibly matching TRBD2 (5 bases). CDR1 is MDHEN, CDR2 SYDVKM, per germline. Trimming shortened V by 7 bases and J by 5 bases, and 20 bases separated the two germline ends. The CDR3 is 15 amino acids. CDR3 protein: CASIISGVGWETQYF. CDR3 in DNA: TGTGCCAGCATCATTTCCGGGGTCGGGTGGGAGACCCAGTACTTC.

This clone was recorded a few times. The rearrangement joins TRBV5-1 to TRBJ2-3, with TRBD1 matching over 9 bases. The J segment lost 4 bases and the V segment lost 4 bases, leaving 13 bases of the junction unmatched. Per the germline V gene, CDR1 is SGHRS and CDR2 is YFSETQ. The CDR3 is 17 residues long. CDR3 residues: CASSDPSWTGASDTQYF. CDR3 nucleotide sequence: TGCGCCAGCAGCGACCCCAGTTGGACAGGGGCGTCAGATACGCAGTATTTT.